The rows below give T cell receptor beta chains drawn from one sample of a study of blood T cell repertoires in COVID-19. Here immunoSEQ multiplex PCR was the method, and the copy in TCRdb shows in-frame clones only, minus some. The table includes around 68,000 clones, around 93% detected once. The source material was peripheral blood. The receptors stem from an older man with active COVID-19. CDR3s include the opening cysteine and the closing phenylalanine or tryptophan. Each record gives: CDR3 length, clone size, V gene, J gene, D gene, CDR3 protein, CDR3 DNA. The D gene is left open where the match is weak. Size tells how often a clone was seen (once, few, many) or the class of an expanded clone, and some rows leave it out.

length: 17
size: -
V: TRBV27
J: TRBJ1-2
D: TRBD1
CDR3: CASSSSHTSGTVDGYTF
DNA: TGTGCCAGCAGTTCATCCCATACCTCCGGGACAGTGGATGGCTACACCTTC

length: 13
size: -
V: TRBV27
J: TRBJ1-3
D: -
CDR3: CASGGHSGNTIYF
DNA: TGTGCCAGCGGGGGACACTCTGGAAACACCATATATTTT

length: 13
size: -
V: TRBV3-1/TRBV3-2
J: TRBJ1-2
D: TRBD1
CDR3: CASSQVQGAGYTF
DNA: TGTGCCAGCAGCCAAGTGCAGGGGGCTGGCTACACCTTC

length: 12
size: -
V: TRBV6-5
J: TRBJ2-7
D: TRBD1
CDR3: CAIQGGSYEQYF
DNA: TGTGCCATACAGGGGGGCTCCTACGAGCAGTACTTC

length: 17
size: -
V: TRBV13
J: TRBJ2-1
D: TRBD2
CDR3: CASSLLVAGDFYNEQFF
DNA: TGTGCCAGCAGCTTATTGGTAGCGGGGGACTTTTACAATGAGCAGTTCTTC

length: 14
size: -
V: TRBV4-3
J: TRBJ1-4
D: -
CDR3: CASSRAATNEKLFF
DNA: TGCGCCAGCAGCCGTGCAGCAACTAATGAAAAACTGTTTTTT

length: 15
size: -
V: TRBV5-1
J: TRBJ2-1
D: -
CDR3: CASSLEQHSYNEQFF
DNA: TGCGCCAGCAGCTTGGAACAGCACTCCTACAATGAGCAGTTCTTC

length: 15
size: -
V: TRBV6-2/TRBV6-3
J: TRBJ2-1
D: TRBD2
CDR3: CASSSGGGSYNEQFF
DNA: TGTGCCAGCAGTTCCGGCGGGGGGTCCTACAATGAGCAGTTCTTC

length: 13
size: -
V: TRBV5-1
J: TRBJ1-2
D: TRBD1
CDR3: CASSGDRGYGYTF
DNA: TGCGCCAGCAGCGGGGACAGGGGCTATGGCTACACCTTC

length: 16
size: -
V: TRBV6-6
J: TRBJ2-3
D: TRBD2
CDR3: CASSYSTSGGAGTQYF
DNA: TGTGCCAGCAGTTACTCAACTAGCGGGGGGGCCGGTACGCAGTATTTT

length: 14
size: -
V: TRBV7-2
J: TRBJ2-7
D: -
CDR3: CASRTPEMKGEQYF
DNA: TGTGCCAGCAGGACTCCGGAGATGAAGGGGGAGCAGTACTTC

length: 16
size: -
V: TRBV5-1
J: TRBJ2-2
D: TRBD1
CDR3: CASSLAETGGTGELFF
DNA: TGCGCCAGCAGCTTGGCCGAGACAGGGGGCACCGGGGAGCTGTTTTTT

length: 18
size: -
V: TRBV7-6
J: TRBJ2-5
D: TRBD2
CDR3: CASSSLASGGRIQETQYF
DNA: TGTGCCAGCAGTTCCCTGGCTAGCGGGGGGAGGATCCAAGAGACCCAGTACTTC

length: 17
size: once
V: TRBV11-2
J: TRBJ2-7
D: TRBD2
CDR3: CASSPLGGGLFSYEQYF
DNA: TGTGCCAGCAGCCCCCTCGGGGGGGGGTTGTTTTCCTACGAGCAGTACTTC

length: 15
size: -
V: TRBV12-5
J: TRBJ2-5
D: TRBD2
CDR3: CASGMSGGAAKTQYF
DNA: TGTGCTAGTGGTATGAGCGGGGGGGCCGCGAAGACCCAGTACTTC

length: 19
size: -
V: TRBV3-1/TRBV3-2
J: TRBJ2-1
D: -
CDR3: CASSQEVLPGKGINNEQFF
DNA: TGTGCCAGCAGCCAAGAAGTCCTACCAGGGAAGGGAATTAACAATGAGCAGTTCTTC

length: 16
size: -
V: TRBV5-5
J: TRBJ2-1
D: -
CDR3: CASSLGSGASYNEQFF
DNA: TGTGCCAGCAGCTTGGGTAGCGGAGCGTCCTACAATGAGCAGTTCTTC

length: 17
size: -
V: TRBV9
J: TRBJ2-3
D: TRBD2
CDR3: CASSVGRTSVSTDTQYF
DNA: TGTGCCAGCAGCGTAGGGAGGACTAGCGTCAGCACAGATACGCAGTATTTT

length: 15
size: -
V: TRBV28
J: TRBJ1-6
D: TRBD1
CDR3: CASSLGDRGNSPLHF
DNA: TGTGCCAGCAGTTTAGGGGACAGGGGTAATTCACCCCTCCACTTT

length: 14
size: -
V: TRBV6-4
J: TRBJ1-1
D: -
CDR3: CASRAGIANTEAFF
DNA: TGTGCCAGCAGAGCAGGTATCGCGAACACTGAAGCTTTCTTT

length: 15
size: -
V: TRBV27
J: TRBJ2-1
D: TRBD1
CDR3: CASTTGQGRNNEQFF
DNA: TGTGCCAGCACGACGGGACAGGGGAGGAACAATGAGCAGTTCTTC

length: 18
size: -
V: TRBV5-4
J: TRBJ1-3
D: -
CDR3: CASSLRFSRGNSGNTIYF
DNA: TGTGCCAGCAGCTTGAGGTTCTCCAGGGGAAACAGCGGAAACACCATATATTTT

length: 15
size: -
V: TRBV9
J: TRBJ1-3
D: -
CDR3: CASSVATTAGNTIYF
DNA: TGTGCCAGCAGCGTAGCTACGACAGCTGGAAACACCATATATTTT

length: 16
size: -
V: TRBV7-8
J: TRBJ1-5
D: -
CDR3: CASSSPGGSSNQPQHF
DNA: TGTGCCAGCAGTTCCCCGGGGGGGAGTTCCAATCAGCCCCAGCATTTT

length: 14
size: -
V: TRBV6-5
J: TRBJ2-2
D: -
CDR3: CALKGVGNTGELFF
DNA: TGTGCTCTCAAGGGGGTCGGGAACACCGGGGAGCTGTTTTTT

length: 14
size: -
V: TRBV18
J: TRBJ2-7
D: -
CDR3: CASSHLTGDEEQYF
DNA: TGTGCCAGCTCACATCTGACAGGAGATGAGGAACAGTACTTC

length: 15
size: -
V: TRBV7-2
J: TRBJ2-1
D: TRBD1
CDR3: CASSLGQGALYEQFF
DNA: TGTGCCAGCAGCTTAGGACAGGGGGCGTTATATGAGCAGTTCTTC

length: 15
size: -
V: TRBV7-3
J: TRBJ2-5
D: TRBD2
CDR3: CASSLRSGGQETQYF
DNA: TGTGCCAGCAGCTTGCGTAGCGGGGGACAAGAGACCCAGTACTTC